Listed below are T cell receptor beta chains from one sample, sequenced in a study of a mutant IDH1 vaccine in newly diagnosed glioma. Measured with immunoSEQ multiplex PCR; TCRdb has only the in-frame clones, and not every one. The repertoire holds tens of thousands of clones, with approximately 90% as singletons. For these TCRs, the target antigens are not known. Sequences were derived from PBMCs, sampled from a glioma patient whose treatment included an IDH1 peptide vaccine. These receptors all come from a man aged 50-59 years with glioma. The CDR3 runs from the conserved cysteine through the conserved F or W. The order of the fields is V gene, clone size, J gene, D gene, CDR3 length, CDR3 protein, CDR3 DNA. D genes are given only for firm matches. The size of a clone is reported for some rows only, either as once, few or many, or as a class for expanded clones.

TRBV19	.	TRBJ2-7	TRBD2	15	CASSRLSGNAYEQYF	TGTGCCAGTAGTAGGCTTAGCGGGAACGCCTACGAGCAGTACTTC
TRBV11-2	.	TRBJ2-6	.	12	CAGTSGANVLTF	TGTGCCGGTACATCCGGGGCCAACGTCCTGACTTTC
TRBV9	.	TRBJ2-1	.	14	CASSLTPWEGEQFF	TGTGCCAGCAGCCTCACCCCCTGGGAAGGGGAGCAGTTCTTC
TRBV10-3	.	TRBJ1-6	.	15	CAISESGRANSPLHF	TGTGCCATCAGTGAGTCGGGCAGGGCCAATTCACCCCTCCACTTT
TRBV27	.	TRBJ1-6	.	16	CASSFGASSYNSPLHF	TGTGCCAGCAGTTTTGGGGCAAGCTCCTATAATTCACCCCTCCACTTT
TRBV6-5	.	TRBJ2-7	.	14	CASSATGRVYEQYF	TGTGCCAGCAGTGCGACGGGGAGAGTCTACGAGCAGTACTTC
TRBV28	.	TRBJ1-1	TRBD1	14	CASSLTGADTEAFF	TGTGCCAGCAGTTTGACAGGGGCAGACACTGAAGCTTTCTTT
TRBV15	.	TRBJ1-4	.	15	CATSRSTHSGEKLFF	TGTGCCACCAGCAGATCAACGCATTCCGGTGAAAAACTGTTTTTT
TRBV28	.	TRBJ1-3	.	14	CASLGGGSGNTIYF	TGTGCCAGCTTAGGAGGGGGCTCTGGAAACACCATATATTTT
TRBV27	.	TRBJ2-5	.	15	CASSLSIGGIETQYF	TGTGCCAGCAGTTTATCGATTGGAGGGATCGAGACCCAGTACTTC
TRBV27	.	TRBJ2-7	.	15	CASSPLGGAGYEQYF	TGTGCCAGCAGTCCCTTGGGGGGGGCTGGCTACGAGCAGTACTTC
TRBV7-3	.	TRBJ1-1	.	15	CASSLGVWGLTEAFF	TGTGCCAGCAGCCTGGGAGTTTGGGGGCTCACTGAAGCTTTCTTT
TRBV5-1	.	TRBJ1-4	.	13	CASRGPDGQKLFF	TGCGCCAGCAGGGGCCCCGACGGTCAGAAACTGTTTTTT
TRBV30	.	TRBJ1-3	.	13	CAWGGISGNTIYF	TGTGCCTGGGGCGGGATCTCTGGAAACACCATATATTTT
TRBV27	.	TRBJ2-7	.	13	CASSLRVTYEQYF	TGTGCCAGCAGTTTAAGGGTCACCTACGAGCAGTACTTC
TRBV7-7	.	TRBJ2-2	TRBD2	15	CASSLEGLAGGELFF	TGTGCTAGCAGCTTAGAGGGACTAGCCGGCGGGGAGCTGTTTTTT
TRBV4-3	.	TRBJ2-2	.	14	CASSQDHTSGELFF	TGCGCCAGCAGCCAAGATCATACGTCCGGGGAGCTGTTTTTT
TRBV4-1	.	TRBJ1-2	TRBD1	16	CASSQPFRTGKDGYTF	TGCGCCAGCAGCCAGCCTTTTAGGACAGGGAAAGATGGCTACACCTTC
TRBV5-4	.	TRBJ2-7	TRBD2	14	CASSSLAGLGEQYF	TGTGCCAGCAGCTCCCTAGCGGGGCTAGGGGAGCAGTACTTC
TRBV29-1	.	TRBJ2-3	.	10	CSVVVDTQYF	TGCAGCGTTGTCGTAGATACGCAGTATTTT
TRBV5-4	.	TRBJ1-3	.	13	CASSRGTGNTIYF	TGTGCCAGCAGCCGGGGAACTGGAAACACCATATATTTT
TRBV18	.	TRBJ2-2	.	16	CASSPPSQGNTGELFF	TGTGCCAGCTCACCACCGTCTCAGGGAAACACCGGGGAGCTGTTTTTT
TRBV9	.	TRBJ1-2	TRBD1	16	CASSVDGTVTNYGYTF	TGTGCCAGCAGCGTAGATGGGACAGTGACTAACTATGGCTACACCTTC
TRBV9	.	TRBJ2-2	.	15	CASSVGPGGTGELFF	TGTGCCAGCAGCGTAGGTCCAGGGGGGACCGGGGAGCTGTTTTTT
TRBV4-2	.	TRBJ1-2	TRBD1	15	CASSQDRGQNYGYTF	TGTGCCAGCAGCCAAGATCGGGGACAGAACTATGGCTACACCTTC
TRBV27	.	TRBJ1-2	.	13	CASSFGGGSGYTF	TGTGCCAGCAGTTTCGGGGGGGGAAGTGGCTACACCTTC
TRBV2	.	TRBJ1-1	.	9	CASSTEAFF	TGTGCCAGCTCGACAGAAGCTTTCTTT
TRBV6-1	.	TRBJ1-5	.	13	CASSERWSQPQHF	TGTGCCAGCAGTGAAAGGTGGTCCCAGCCCCAGCATTTT
TRBV5-6	.	TRBJ2-7	TRBD1	14	CASSPGQGEYEQYF	TGTGCCAGCAGCCCCGGACAGGGCGAATACGAGCAGTACTTC
TRBV27	once	TRBJ1-3	.	14	CASSSPVGGNTIYF	TGTGCCAGCAGTTCCCCGGTGGGCGGAAACACCATATATTTT
TRBV28	.	TRBJ2-7	.	12	CASSSRAYEQYF	TGTGCCAGCAGTTCCAGGGCCTACGAGCAGTACTTC
TRBV19	once	TRBJ2-4	.	15	CASTTQGAGKNIQYF	TGTGCCAGCACTACCCAAGGGGCGGGCAAAAACATTCAGTACTTC
TRBV28	.	TRBJ2-5	TRBD1	15	CASRKLQGVEETQYF	TGTGCCAGCAGGAAACTACAGGGGGTGGAGGAGACCCAGTACTTC
TRBV5-1	.	TRBJ2-2	.	19	CASSWGPMGDEGTTGELFF	TGCGCCAGCAGCTGGGGCCCCATGGGAGATGAAGGAACTACCGGGGAGCTGTTTTTT
TRBV5-1	once	TRBJ1-1	TRBD1	15	CASSSGTGPHTEAFF	TGCGCCAGCAGCTCAGGGACAGGGCCCCACACTGAAGCTTTCTTT
TRBV5-1	.	TRBJ1-1	TRBD1	17	CASSLVGTGVGNTEAFF	TGCGCCAGCAGCTTGGTGGGGACAGGGGTCGGGAACACTGAAGCTTTCTTT
TRBV7-9	.	TRBJ2-5	.	14	CASSSSLAEETQYF	TGTGCCAGCAGCTCCTCCTTAGCGGAAGAGACCCAGTACTTC
TRBV6-5	.	TRBJ2-7	.	14	CASNRDPSSYEQYF	TGTGCCAGCAACCGGGACCCTAGCTCCTACGAGCAGTACTTC
TRBV2	.	TRBJ1-1	TRBD1	15	CASTVGQGLNTEAFF	TGTGCCAGCACCGTAGGACAGGGACTGAACACTGAAGCTTTCTTT
TRBV28	.	TRBJ1-1	.	14	CASRGTAGDTEAFF	TGTGCCAGCAGAGGGACGGCCGGGGACACTGAAGCTTTCTTT
TRBV6-6	.	TRBJ2-5	TRBD1	13	CASSRDREETQYF	TGTGCCAGCAGCAGGGACAGGGAAGAGACCCAGTACTTC
TRBV9	.	TRBJ2-7	.	16	CASSVAPGPFSYEQYF	TGTGCCAGCAGCGTAGCCCCCGGCCCTTTCTCCTACGAGCAGTACTTC
TRBV10-2	.	TRBJ2-5	TRBD2	15	CASSRTSGRQETQYF	TGCGCCAGCAGTAGGACTAGCGGGCGCCAAGAGACCCAGTACTTC
TRBV9	.	TRBJ1-6	.	15	CASSVEQGDSSPLHF	TGTGCCAGCAGCGTAGAACAGGGAGATAGTTCACCCCTCCACTTT
TRBV5-6	.	TRBJ2-7	.	14	CASSFTGRTYEQYF	TGTGCCAGCAGCTTTACGGGAAGGACCTACGAGCAGTACTTC
TRBV19	once	TRBJ2-2	.	16	CARPSTGPGGTGELFF	TGTGCCAGACCCTCGACAGGCCCGGGGGGAACCGGGGAGCTGTTTTTT
TRBV6-5	once	TRBJ1-1	.	15	CASRLTGSGDTEAFF	TGTGCCAGCAGGTTAACAGGGTCGGGGGACACTGAAGCTTTCTTT
TRBV9	once	TRBJ2-5	.	14	CASSVDLTGETQYF	TGTGCCAGCAGCGTAGACCTAACGGGAGAGACCCAGTACTTC
TRBV28	.	TRBJ1-3	TRBD1	17	CASTSPGQGARGNTIYF	TGTGCCAGCACTTCTCCGGGACAGGGGGCGAGGGGAAACACCATATATTTT
TRBV14	.	TRBJ1-1	.	12	CASRHLSTEAFF	TGTGCCAGCAGGCATCTGAGCACTGAAGCTTTCTTT
TRBV6-1	.	TRBJ1-1	.	12	CASSGWSTEAFF	TGTGCCAGCAGTGGATGGAGCACTGAAGCTTTCTTT
TRBV9	few	TRBJ1-3	.	16	CASSVAYRSSGNTIYF	TGTGCCAGCAGCGTAGCTTACCGGAGCTCTGGAAACACCATATATTTT
TRBV2	.	TRBJ1-2	TRBD1	14	CASSPGQEAGGYTF	TGTGCCAGCAGTCCGGGACAGGAGGCGGGTGGCTACACCTTC
TRBV5-1	.	TRBJ1-1	.	12	CASSLGRSEAFF	TGCGCCAGCAGCTTGGGTCGGTCGGAAGCTTTCTTT
TRBV6-1	.	TRBJ2-1	TRBD2	15	CASRDLSGSSLEQFF	TGTGCCAGCAGGGATCTTAGCGGGTCCTCTCTCGAGCAGTTCTTC
TRBV9	.	TRBJ2-7	TRBD2	13	CASSVGEGYEQYF	TGTGCCAGCAGCGTAGGGGAGGGCTACGAGCAGTACTTC
TRBV15	.	TRBJ2-7	.	13	CATSRDNLYEQYF	TGTGCCACCAGCAGAGATAACCTCTACGAGCAGTACTTC
TRBV28	.	TRBJ2-5	TRBD2	14	CASSYGGSKETQYF	TGTGCCAGCAGTTACGGGGGGTCGAAAGAGACCCAGTACTTC